The rows below give T cell receptor beta chains drawn from one sample of a study of T cell changes during pregnancy in multiple sclerosis. Assay: immunoSEQ multiplex PCR; the TCRdb copy retains only in-frame clones and omits some. The sample shows tens of thousands of clones, 90% of them seen only once. The source material was peripheral blood, sampled in the first trimester of pregnancy. The receptors come from a female donor in good health, enrolled as a control in a pregnancy study. Both conserved end residues are part of each CDR3. D genes are given only for firm matches. Some rows have no size entry. The others give once, few or many, or a class for an expanded clone.

TRBV18	-	TRBJ1-2	-	CASSSGEGYTF	TGTGCCAGCTCAAGCGGAGAGGGCTACACCTTC
TRBV27	TRBD1	TRBJ1-2	-	CASSGQFILGQTNYGYTF	TGTGCCAGCAGTGGACAATTCATACTGGGACAGACCAACTATGGCTACACCTTC
TRBV15	TRBD1	TRBJ2-6	many	CATSTQIGQEISGANVLTF	TGTGCCACCAGCACTCAGATCGGACAGGAAATCTCTGGGGCCAACGTCCTGACTTTC
TRBV5-1	-	TRBJ2-5	-	CASSLTSSETQYF	TGCGCCAGCAGCCTGACTAGTTCCGAGACCCAGTACTTC
TRBV10-1	TRBD2	TRBJ2-1	-	CASSDLTSGGATEQFF	TGCGCCAGCAGTGACCTGACTAGCGGGGGGGCCACTGAGCAGTTCTTC
TRBV10-2	TRBD1	TRBJ1-2	few	CASRNRDRRFRLTPYGYTF	TGCGCCAGCAGGAACCGGGACAGGAGATTCCGGCTGACCCCTTATGGCTACACCTTC
TRBV5-1	TRBD2	TRBJ2-3	-	CASSLAGGYTDTQYF	TGCGCCAGCAGCTTGGCGGGAGGGTACACAGATACGCAGTATTTT
TRBV7-9	-	TRBJ2-3	once	CASSLGVTVDTQYF	TGTGCCAGCAGCTTAGGTGTGACAGTTGATACGCAGTATTTT
TRBV11-2	-	TRBJ1-6	-	CASSLDPQNSPLHF	TGTGCCAGCAGCTTAGATCCCCAGAATTCACCCCTCCACTTT
TRBV5-1	TRBD2	TRBJ2-2	-	CASVSLAGQTGELFF	TGCGCCAGCGTATCCCTAGCGGGACAAACCGGGGAGCTGTTTTTT
TRBV6-1	-	TRBJ2-1	-	CASSDWSSYNEQFF	TGTGCCAGCAGTGATTGGAGCTCCTACAATGAGCAGTTCTTC
TRBV7-8	-	TRBJ2-7	-	CASTRRGRAVDEQYF	TGTGCCAGCACCAGAAGGGGGAGGGCCGTGGACGAGCAGTACTTC
TRBV2	TRBD1	TRBJ1-4	-	CASREQGQANEKLFF	TGTGCCAGCAGAGAACAGGGGCAAGCTAATGAAAAACTGTTTTTT
TRBV4-1	TRBD2	TRBJ2-1	-	CASDFGTRIGDEQFF	TGCGCCAGCGACTTCGGGACTAGAATAGGGGATGAGCAGTTCTTC
TRBV9	-	TRBJ1-1	-	CASSATEMNTEAFF	TGTGCCAGCAGCGCTACAGAGATGAACACTGAAGCTTTCTTT
TRBV6-6	-	TRBJ2-7	-	CASSDWGESYEQYF	TGTGCCAGCAGTGACTGGGGGGAGTCCTACGAGCAGTACTTC
TRBV15	TRBD1	TRBJ1-2	-	CATSRVTTGGYGYTF	TGTGCCACCAGCAGAGTAACGACAGGGGGCTATGGCTACACCTTC
TRBV6-5	TRBD2	TRBJ2-1	-	CATLAGDNNEQFF	TGTGCCACCCTAGCGGGAGACAACAATGAGCAGTTCTTC
TRBV19	TRBD1	TRBJ1-1	-	CASSRPDRGNTEAFF	TGTGCCAGTAGCCGACCGGACAGGGGAAACACTGAAGCTTTCTTT
TRBV15	-	TRBJ1-2	-	CATSRVVPEDRTPHYGYTF	TGTGCCACCAGCAGAGTTGTCCCCGAAGACAGGACACCCCACTATGGCTACACCTTC
TRBV4-2	TRBD2	TRBJ2-5	-	CASSLAGGPEETQYF	TGTGCCAGCAGCCTAGCGGGAGGGCCGGAAGAGACCCAGTACTTC
TRBV9	TRBD1	TRBJ1-2	-	CASSVAGGTGGVYGYTF	TGTGCCAGCAGCGTAGCTGGGGGGACAGGGGGGGTCTATGGCTACACCTTC